The T cell receptor (beta chain) under discussion was sequenced for a study of T cell repertoires in cytomegalovirus infection. Overall study context: The authors used CMV epitopes that were HLA-C-restricted (recently identified) and HLA-B-restricted (well studied). Public TCR beta signatures marked donors with CMV infection and the matching HLA.

The CDR3 consists of 15 residues. Trimming took 3 bases from V and 7 from J, leaving 19 bases between them. The germline CDR1 and CDR2 sequences are MGHRA and YSYEKL. This clonotype was counted many times. The antigen remains undetermined. TCRdb reanalysed the reads using MiXCR and keeps one entry per CDR3 protein. This repertoire shows some 900,000 distinct CDR3 sequences, 32% found once; its top ten account for around 12%. Points from the study as a whole: HLA-C-restricted, CMV-specific TCR beta clonotypes were dominant ex vivo.

This clonotype was sampled from a human donor in good health (CMV status not recorded). Some clones in this sample may be carry-over from other donors' samples. This specimen was cultured CD8+ T cells from PBMCs, taken from culture after CMV antigen stimulation. The rearrangement joins TRBV4-1 to TRBJ2-7; weak D call: TRBD2 (6 bases). For the CDR3, the DNA is TGCGCCAGCAGCCAGGATGCTCAGGGAGGTTGGGAGCAGTACTTC. This codes for CASSQDAQGGWEQYF.